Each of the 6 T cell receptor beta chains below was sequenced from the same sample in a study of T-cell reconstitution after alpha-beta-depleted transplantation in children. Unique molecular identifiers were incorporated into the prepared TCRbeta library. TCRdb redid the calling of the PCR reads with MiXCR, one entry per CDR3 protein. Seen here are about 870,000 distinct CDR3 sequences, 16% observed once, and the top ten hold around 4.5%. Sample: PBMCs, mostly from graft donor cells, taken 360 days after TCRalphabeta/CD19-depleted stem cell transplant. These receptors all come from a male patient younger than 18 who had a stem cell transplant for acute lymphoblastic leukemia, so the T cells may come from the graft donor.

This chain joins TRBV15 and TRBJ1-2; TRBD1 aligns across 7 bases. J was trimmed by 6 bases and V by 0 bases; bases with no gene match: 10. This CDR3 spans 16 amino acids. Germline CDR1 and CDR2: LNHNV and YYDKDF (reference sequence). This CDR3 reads CATSREPGQTINGYTF. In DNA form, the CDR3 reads TGTGCCACCAGCAGAGAGCCGGGACAGACGATCAATGGCTACACCTTC.

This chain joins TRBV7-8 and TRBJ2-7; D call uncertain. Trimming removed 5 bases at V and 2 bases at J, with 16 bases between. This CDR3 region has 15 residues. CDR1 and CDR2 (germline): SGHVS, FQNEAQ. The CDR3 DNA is TGTGCCAGCAGCCCCTTCCGGGTAGCTCCCTACGAGCAGTACTTC. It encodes CASSPFRVAPYEQYF.

In nucleotides, the CDR3 is TGTGCCATCAGTGAGCTAGGACTAGCGGGAGGTTTCTACAATGAGCAGTTCTTC. Translating it yields CAISELGLAGGFYNEQFF. The V and J genes are TRBV10-3 and TRBJ2-1, with 14 bases lining up with TRBD2. Germline V gene sequence: CDR1 ENHRY, CDR2 SYGVKD. The CDR3 extends over 18 amino acids. The V and J ends lost 2 bases and 3 bases, in that order; junction bases with no gene match: 6.

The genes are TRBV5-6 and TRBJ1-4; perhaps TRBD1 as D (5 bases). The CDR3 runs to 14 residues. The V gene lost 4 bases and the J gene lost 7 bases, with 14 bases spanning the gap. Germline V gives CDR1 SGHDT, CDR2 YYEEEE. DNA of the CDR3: TGTGCCAGCAGCGGGGACGGAGAGGGTGAAAAACTGTTTTTT. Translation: CASSGDGEGEKLFF. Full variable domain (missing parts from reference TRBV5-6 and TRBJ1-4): DAGVTQSPTHLIKTRGQQVTLRCSPKSGHDTVSWYQQALGQGPQFIFQYYEEEERQRGNFPDRFSGHQFPNYSSELNVNALLLGDSALYLCASSGDGEGEKLFFGSGTQLSVL.

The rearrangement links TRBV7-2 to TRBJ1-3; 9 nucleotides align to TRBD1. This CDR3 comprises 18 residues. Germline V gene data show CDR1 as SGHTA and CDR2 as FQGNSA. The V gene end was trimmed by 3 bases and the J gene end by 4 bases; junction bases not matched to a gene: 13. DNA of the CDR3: TGTGCCAGCAGCTTGCGCCGTCCCGGGACAGGGTCCGGAAACACCATATATTTT. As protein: CASSLRRPGTGSGNTIYF.

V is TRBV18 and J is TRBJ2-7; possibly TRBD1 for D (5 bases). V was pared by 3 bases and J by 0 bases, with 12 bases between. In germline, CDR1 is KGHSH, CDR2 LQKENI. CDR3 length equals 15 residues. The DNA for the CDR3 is TGTGCCAGCTCACCGTGGACACTCCACTCCTACGAGCAGTACTTC. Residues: CASSPWTLHSYEQYF. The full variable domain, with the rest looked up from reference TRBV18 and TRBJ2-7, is NAGVMQNPRHLVRRRGQEARLRCSPMKGHSHVYWYRQLPEEGLKFMVYLQKENIIDESGMPKERFSAEFPKEGPSILRIQQVVRGDSAAYFCASSPWTLHSYEQYFGPGTRLTVT.